One sample yielded the 27 T cell receptor beta chains listed below, sequenced in a study of T cells after yellow fever vaccination. TCRdb re-analysed the 5' RACE reads in MiXCR, keeping a single row per CDR3 protein. This sample has 300,000 or so distinct CDR3 sequences, with 3% to 4.5% found just once. The specimen comprised PBMCs, sampled 5 days after the yellow fever booster vaccination. The receptors here all came from a man between 18 and 35 years old who received the YFV17D yellow fever vaccine.

This chain connects TRBV7-2 to TRBJ2-1, with 10 bases matching TRBD2. Germline assignment: CDR1 SGHTA and CDR2 FQGNSA. Trimming cost V 7 bases and J 7 bases; bases outside gene matches: 10. CDR3 length: 15 residues. CDR3 in amino acids: CASNRVAGGSNEQFF. The CDR3 region has the DNA TGTGCCAGCAATAGGGTAGCGGGGGGAAGTAATGAGCAGTTCTTC.

There are many counts of this clonotype. The chain links TRBV18 to TRBJ2-5, with D tentatively TRBD2 (5 bases). The CDR3 runs to 14 residues. CDR1 and CDR2 from the germline V gene are KGHSH and LQKENI. V lost 6 bases and J lost 1, with 12 bases in between. CDR3 residues: CASSTPGSQETQYF. The CDR3 nucleotides are TGTGCCAGCTCCACTCCGGGGTCCCAAGAGACCCAGTACTTC.

In its sample, this clonotype was seen many times. CDR3 sequence reads: CASTYGQSYEQYF. The DNA for the CDR3 is TGCGCCAGCACATATGGACAGAGCTACGAGCAGTACTTC. The chain has TRBV5-1 and TRBJ2-7; possible D gene TRBD1, 6 bases. The CDR3 has 13 amino acids. Per germline, CDR1 SGHRS and CDR2 YFSETQ. Trimming pared 6 bases from V and 3 bases from J, leaving 13 bases between.

This chain connects TRBV20-1 to TRBJ1-1; possibly TRBD1 for D (5 bases). CDR1 is DFQATT, CDR2 SNEGSKA, per germline (reference sequence). The CDR3 runs to 14 residues. Trimming removed 3 bases from V and 11 bases from J, with 22 bases in between. DNA of the CDR3: TGCAGTGCTAGCGGTGGGGAATTGGGTGGGACGGCTTTCTTT. Translation gives CSASGGELGGTAFF.

This clonotype turned up a few times. V and J are TRBV7-6 and TRBJ2-2, with TRBD2 as a possible D gene (5 bases). The germline V gene encodes CDR1 SGHVS and CDR2 FNYEAQ. The CDR3 contains 14 residues. Trimming took 4 bases from V and 3 from J, leaving 9 bases between them. CDR3 DNA sequence: TGTGCCAGCAGCTGGGAGTGGGACACCGGGGAGCTGTTTTTT. Translation: CASSWEWDTGELFF.

This clonotype was seen only a few times. The chain has TRBV6-5 and TRBJ1-1; tentative D call: TRBD1 (5 bases). Trimming removed 0 bases from V and 0 bases from J, with 8 bases in between. Germline lookup yields CDR1 MNHEY and CDR2 SVGAGI. The CDR3 runs to 15 residues. The CDR3 region has the DNA TGTGCCAGCAGTTACTCGACAGTAATGAACACTGAAGCTTTCTTT. Translating it yields CASSYSTVMNTEAFF.

The chain uses TRBV28 and TRBJ1-1, with D unresolved. The CDR3 loop spans 14 amino acids. The germline V gene encodes CDR1 MDHEN and CDR2 SYDVKM. V was cut by 6 bases and J by 1 base, with 12 bases left in between. CDR3 sequence: CASREHQANTEAFF. The CDR3 DNA reads TGTGCCAGCAGGGAACACCAGGCGAACACTGAAGCTTTCTTT.

This clonotype was detected many times. V is TRBV4-3 and J is TRBJ2-7, with a possible D match to TRBD2 (6 bases). CDR1 is LGHNA and CDR2 is YSLEER in the germline V gene. Trimming shortened V by 5 bases and J by 2 bases, and 13 bases separated the two germline ends. This CDR3 spans 14 amino acids. The CDR3: CASSFVGEAYEQYF. The DNA for the CDR3 is TGCGCCAGCAGCTTTGTGGGGGAGGCCTACGAGCAGTACTTC.

The J gene is TRBJ1-1, the V gene TRBV7-3, with TRBD1 matching over 8 bases. CDR3 length: 15 residues. Per the germline V gene, CDR1 is SGHTA and CDR2 is FQGTGA. With 0 bases clipped from V and 1 base from J, the junction kept 1 base outside the gene matches. The CDR3, as DNA: TGTGCCAGCAGCTTAACCGACAGGGGGAACACTGAAGCTTTCTTT. This gives the protein CASSLTDRGNTEAFF. Complete variable domain (other parts from reference TRBV7-3 and TRBJ1-1): GAGVSQTPSNKVTEKGKYVELRCDPISGHTALYWYRQSLGQGPEFLIYFQGTGAADDSGLPNDRFFAVRPEGSVSTLKIQRTERGDSAVYLCASSLTDRGNTEAFFGQGTRLTVV.

This clonotype was detected many times. The V call is TRBV7-9, the J call TRBJ1-4, with D possibly being TRBD1 (5 bases). The germline V and J ends were trimmed by 4 bases and 6 bases, with 18 bases remaining between them. There are 16 residues in the CDR3. CDR1 and CDR2 (germline): SEHNR, FQNEAQ (reference sequence). The CDR3 nucleotides read TGTGCCAGCAGCTCCCCCCCGGGAAGGGGACATGAAAAACTGTTTTTT. Its protein product is CASSSPPGRGHEKLFF.

This clonotype showed up just a few times. This rearrangement joins TRBV4-3 to TRBJ2-1; D may be TRBD1 (5 bases). Germline V gives CDR1 LGHNA, CDR2 YSLEER. V lost 1 base to trimming and J lost 4 bases, with 8 bases between them. The CDR3 extends over 14 amino acids. The CDR3 coding sequence is TGCGCCAGCAGCCAAGTGCCAGGGTACAATGAGCAGTTCTTC. It yields the protein CASSQVPGYNEQFF.

The chain has TRBV27 and TRBJ2-3; no definite D call. V was pared by 6 bases and J by 1 base, with 8 bases between. Germline CDR1 and CDR2: MNHEY and SMNVEV (reference sequence). The CDR3 spans 13 residues. The CDR3 spells CASSQSRTDTQYF. CDR3 in DNA: TGTGCCAGCAGCCAATCCCGCACAGATACGCAGTATTTT.

In its sample, this clonotype was seen a few times. Here the CDR3 DNA reads TGTGCCAGCATGCCCCGGACAGTTTTGGTCACTGAAGCTTTCTTT. This encodes CASMPRTVLVTEAFF. This chain uses TRBV28 with TRBJ1-1; possibly TRBD1 for D (6 bases). The CDR3 has 15 amino acids. The germline V and J ends were trimmed by 7 bases and 4 bases, with 19 bases remaining between them. CDR1 and CDR2 (germline): MDHEN, SYDVKM.

The rearrangement links TRBV3-1 to TRBJ2-7; perhaps TRBD1 as D (6 bases). Germline-derived CDR1 and CDR2 are LGHDT and YNNKEL (reference sequence). The V and J ends lost 8 bases and 6 bases respectively, with 14 bases between them. CDR3 size: 12 residues. The CDR3 DNA is TGTGCCAGCTCATCACAGGGTTCCGAGCAGTACTTC. This translates into CASSSQGSEQYF.

In its sample, this clonotype was seen many times. V gene TRBV5-1 combines with J gene TRBJ2-1; no clear D. Deletions cut 1 base from V and 7 bases from J, with 12 bases between. Germline CDR1 is SGHRS and CDR2 is YFSETQ. The CDR3 is 14 residues long. CDR3: CASSLLTQINEQFF. In DNA, the CDR3 is TGCGCCAGCAGCTTGTTGACCCAAATAAATGAGCAGTTCTTC.

The gene calls are TRBV19 and TRBJ1-1; 7 bases line up with TRBD1. This CDR3 has 15 residues. With 7 bases clipped from V and 3 bases from J, the junction kept 11 bases outside the gene matches. Looked up from germline, CDR1 is LNHDA and CDR2 is SQIVND (reference sequence). CDR3: CASNSQEGADTEAFF. CDR3 coding DNA: TGTGCCAGTAATTCTCAGGAGGGGGCTGACACTGAAGCTTTCTTT.

There are a few counts of this clonotype. The chain recombines TRBV20-1 with TRBJ2-3; D might be TRBD1 (6 bases). Trimming shortened V by 0 bases and J by 0 bases, and 13 bases separated the two germline ends. The CDR3 is made up of 16 amino acids. Germline V gene sequence: CDR1 DFQATT, CDR2 SNEGSKA (reference sequence). The CDR3 region has the DNA TGCAGTGCTAGAGATGTTTCCAGGGGAAGCACAGATACGCAGTATTTT. Translating it yields CSARDVSRGSTDTQYF.

This clonotype was counted ten times or more. The genes are TRBV7-2 and TRBJ2-7; maybe TRBD1 (5 bases). V was shortened by 2 bases and J by 2 bases, with 13 bases between the two germline ends. This CDR3 has 15 amino acids. Looked up from germline, CDR1 is SGHTA and CDR2 is FQGNSA. The CDR3 region is CASSLRGNDAYEQYF. The CDR3 bases are TGTGCCAGCAGCTTAAGGGGTAACGACGCCTACGAGCAGTACTTC.

This clonotype was seen a handful of times. The chain combines TRBV12-3 or TRBV12-4 with TRBJ1-5; the D is unclear. The CDR3 has 14 residues. V dropped 6 bases and J dropped 0 bases, with 9 bases sitting between them. The CDR3 spells CASSSWDSNQPQHF. In DNA, the CDR3 is TGTGCCAGCAGCTCTTGGGATAGCAATCAGCCCCAGCATTTT.

The sample holds many counts of this clonotype. The rearrangement uses TRBV9 and TRBJ1-2, with 7 bases aligning to TRBD1. From germline, CDR1 is SGDLS and CDR2 YYNGEE. The CDR3 length is 13 residues. V gave up 7 bases and J gave up 3 bases; unmatched junction bases: 6. CDR3 in amino acids: CASSPGGHYGYTF. The CDR3 DNA reads TGTGCCAGCTCCCCAGGGGGACACTATGGCTACACCTTC. Full variable domain (remainder filled in from reference TRBV9 and TRBJ1-2): DSGVTQTPKHLITATGQRVTLRCSPRSGDLSVYWYQQSLDQGLQFLIQYYNGEERAKGNILERFSAQQFPDLHSELNLSSLELGDSALYFCASSPGGHYGYTFGSGTRLTVV.

This clonotype has more than one count but fewer than ten. The rearrangement joins TRBV7-9 to TRBJ2-5; D gene ambiguous. With 8 bases removed from V and 1 base from J, the gap between germline ends came to 14 bases. The CDR3 has 14 residues. The germline CDR1 and CDR2 sequences are SEHNR and FQNEAQ (reference sequence). This CDR3 reads CASDTIGIQETQYF. The CDR3 DNA sequence: TGTGCCAGCGATACAATAGGGATCCAAGAGACCCAGTACTTC. The whole variable domain, filled in from reference TRBV7-9 and TRBJ2-5, reads DTGVSQNPRHKITKRGQNVTFRCDPISEHNRLYWYRQTLGQGPEFLTYFQNEAQLEKSRLLSDRFSAERPKGSFSTLEIQRTEQGDSAMYLCASDTIGIQETQYFGPGTRLLVL.

CDR3 loop: CASSGRGGRETQYF. In DNA form, the CDR3 reads TGTGCCAGCAGTGGGCGGGGGGGCCGAGAGACCCAGTACTTC. The rearrangement uses TRBV6-6 and TRBJ2-5; 9 bases match TRBD2. Germline CDR1 MNHNY, CDR2 SVGAGI (reference sequence). V was clipped by 5 bases and J by 4 bases; unmatched bases: 5. This CDR3 has 14 residues.

Many counts were recorded for this clonotype. V and J are TRBV15 and TRBJ1-2; 7 bases fit TRBD1. The V segment lost 5 bases and the J segment 2 bases; nucleotides outside the gene matches: 2. The germline V gene encodes CDR1 LNHNV and CDR2 YYDKDF (reference sequence). There are 13 residues in the CDR3. The CDR3 protein is CATSPGQNYGYTF. The CDR3 DNA is TGTGCCACCAGCCCGGGACAGAACTATGGCTACACCTTC.

This clonotype was observed many times. J is TRBJ1-2 and V is TRBV20-1; D possibly corresponds to TRBD1 (5 bases). Trimming stripped 4 bases from V and 2 bases from J, with 17 bases between. Germline values: CDR1 DFQATT, CDR2 SNEGSKA (reference sequence). The CDR3 sequence is 15 residues long. The CDR3, as DNA: TGCAGTGCTATACTTGCAGGGTTGTTCAACTATGGCTACACCTTC. Its translation is CSAILAGLFNYGYTF.

This clonotype has more than one count but fewer than ten. The chain links TRBV6-2 or TRBV6-3 to TRBJ2-7; D may be TRBD1 (7 bases). The ends were cut back, 7 bases at V and 3 bases at J, with 16 bases in the middle. Germline values: CDR1 MNHEY, CDR2 SVGEGT. CDR3 length: 14 residues. The CDR3 sequence: CASTQGGGSYEQYV. CDR3 coding DNA: TGTGCCAGCACCCAAGGAGGGGGCAGCTACGAGCAGTACGTC.

This clonotype was recorded many times. The V and J genes are TRBV4-1 and TRBJ2-3; D is uncertain. The CDR3 is 12 residues long. Germline CDR1 and CDR2: MGHRA and YSYEKL. Deletions cut 3 bases from V and 2 bases from J, with 3 bases between. The CDR3 region has the DNA TGCGCCAGCAGCCATATCACAGATACGCAGTATTTT. Its translation: CASSHITDTQYF.

This clonotype was counted a few times. This chain connects TRBV28 to TRBJ1-1; a possible D gene is TRBD1 (5 bases). The length of the CDR3 is 16 residues. V gave up 5 bases and J gave up 4 bases, with 20 bases separating them. Germline CDR1 is MDHEN and CDR2 is SYDVKM. For the CDR3, the DNA is TGTGCCAGCAGTCCTCCTCGGGGGGGAAAAGGCACTGAAGCTTTCTTT. Translated: CASSPPRGGKGTEAFF.